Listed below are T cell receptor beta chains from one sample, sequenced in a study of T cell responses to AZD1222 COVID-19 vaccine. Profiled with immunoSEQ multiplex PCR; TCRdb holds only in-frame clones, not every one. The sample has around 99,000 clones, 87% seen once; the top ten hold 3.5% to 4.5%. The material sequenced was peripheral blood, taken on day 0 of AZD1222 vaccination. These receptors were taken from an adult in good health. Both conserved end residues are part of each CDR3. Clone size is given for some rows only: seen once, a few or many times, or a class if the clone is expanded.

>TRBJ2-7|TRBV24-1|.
CATSDPGRQYF
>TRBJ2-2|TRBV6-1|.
CASSAAKTGLLNTGELFF
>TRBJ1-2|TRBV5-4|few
CASGAATATYGYTF
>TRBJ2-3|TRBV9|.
CASSVEAGGTDTQYF
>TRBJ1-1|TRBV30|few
CAWGLGLGTEAFF
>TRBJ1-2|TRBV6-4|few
CASSDSPETPNYGYTF
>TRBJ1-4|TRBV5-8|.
CASSFGPTNEKLFF
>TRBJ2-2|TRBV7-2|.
CASSQALAAGELFF
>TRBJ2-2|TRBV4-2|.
CASSQAAGSTGELFF
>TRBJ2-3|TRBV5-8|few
CASSFGKDTQYF
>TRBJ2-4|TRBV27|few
CASSSLGSKNIQYF
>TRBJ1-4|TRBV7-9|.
CASSLASGGTNEKLFF
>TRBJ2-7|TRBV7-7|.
CASSLVQGREQYF
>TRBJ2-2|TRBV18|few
CASSPRQGDTGELFF
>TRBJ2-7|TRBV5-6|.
CASSPTSGSPYEQYF
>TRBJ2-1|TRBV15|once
CATSPRGGPMGNEQFF
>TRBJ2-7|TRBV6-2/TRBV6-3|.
CASSYFGTSGTYEQYF